This T cell receptor beta chain was documented in a study of blood T cell repertoires in COVID-19. At the level of the study: The study drew acute and convalescent COVID-19 samples from the United States, Italy and Spain. Sample material is recorded as cDNA or gDNA derived from T cells, B-cell-depleted T cells, or PBMCs.

Looked up from germline, CDR1 is SGHRS and CDR2 is YFSETQ. Trimming took off 2 bases at V and 3 bases at J, with 11 bases between the two ends. The CDR3 extends over 15 amino acids. Per the original methods: Reference gene primer amplification gave estimated nucleated cell counts. The assay was immunoSEQ multiplex PCR, and TCRdb's table has in-frame clones only and misses some. That table furnishes V, J and clone size, whereas the DNA furnished D and trimming. The sample has 120,000 or so clones, about 88% seen once. This chain connects TRBV5-1 to TRBJ2-2, with a tentative D call TRBD2 (5 bases). Sequencing was done on a sample of peripheral blood. The sequence was collected from a woman at least 80 years old with acute or convalescent COVID-19. The CDR3 is CASSFGGRDTGELFF. DNA of the CDR3: TGCGCCAGCAGCTTTGGCGGGCGGGACACCGGGGAGCTGTTTTTT.